A single sample is the source of the 4 T cell receptor beta chains below, sequenced in a study of CD8 T cells in Susac syndrome. The authors reverse transcribed roughly 0.45 to 1 ug RNA with random hexamers. TCRdb reprocessed the immunoSEQ multiplex PCR reads with MiXCR, giving one entry per CDR3 protein. The sample lists approximately 75,000 distinct CDR3 sequences, approximately 95% occurring once. The sample was CD8+ T cells from PBMCs. Every receptor here comes from a human donor in good health.

The chain uses TRBV13 and TRBJ1-5; 7 nucleotides align to TRBD1. V shed 0 bases, J shed 6 bases, and the junction held 8 bases outside the gene matches. Germline CDR1 is PRHDT and CDR2 is FYEKMQ (reference sequence). The CDR3 is made up of 16 amino acids. The CDR3 region is CASSLGGTDTGQPQHF. CDR3 DNA sequence: TGTGCCAGCAGCTTAGGAGGGACAGATACGGGTCAGCCCCAGCATTTT.

The chain couples TRBV3-1 to TRBJ2-7; possibly TRBD1 for D (5 bases). Germline V gene lookup returns CDR1 LGHDT and CDR2 YNNKEL (reference sequence). CDR3 length: 14 amino acids. The ends were cut back, 2 bases at V and 3 bases at J, with 11 bases in the middle. The CDR3 nucleotides are TGTGCCAGCAGCCAAACGAGACAGATCTACGAGCAGTACTTC. It codes for CASSQTRQIYEQYF.

The chain is built from TRBV7-2 and TRBJ2-1; D is unresolved. The length of the CDR3 is 13 residues. From germline, CDR1 is SGHTA and CDR2 FQGNSA. Deletions cut 8 bases from V and 3 bases from J, with 11 bases between. This CDR3 reads CASVGVNYNEQFF. DNA of the CDR3: TGTGCCAGCGTTGGGGTGAACTACAATGAGCAGTTCTTC.

The rearrangement links TRBV6-1 to TRBJ2-7; 7 bases agree with TRBD2. The CDR3 runs 14 residues. Trimming at V came to 6 bases and at J to 4 bases, leaving 9 bases not matched to a gene. Germline CDR1 and CDR2: MNHNS and SASEGT. CDR3 amino acids: CASSPASGPYEQYV. For the CDR3, the DNA is TGTGCCAGCAGCCCAGCTAGCGGACCTTACGAGCAGTACGTC.